Below are 2 T cell receptor beta chains sequenced from a single sample in a study of identical twins. TCRdb used MiXCR to reprocess the 5' RACE reads, holding one entry per CDR3 protein. The repertoire holds roughly 750,000 distinct CDR3 sequences, with about 20% as singletons. The same sample was also studied in work on T cells expressing NK-cell markers.

The specimen was PBMCs. The receptors originated from a woman aged 18-29 years in good health.

This clonotype was seen repeatedly, ten times or more. This rearrangement joins TRBV12-3 or TRBV12-4 to TRBJ2-6; no definite D call. The CDR3 is 14 amino acids. The germline V and J ends were trimmed by 6 bases and 0 bases, with 6 bases remaining between them. CDR3 sequence: CASSLSSGANVLTF. CDR3 in DNA: TGTGCCAGCAGCTTGAGCTCTGGGGCCAACGTCCTGACTTTC.

J is TRBJ2-7 and V is TRBV10-3; D might be TRBD1 or TRBD2, each matching 5 bases. CDR3 length equals 15 residues. V was shortened by 3 bases and J by 2 bases, with 14 bases between the two germline ends. Per germline, CDR1 ENHRY and CDR2 SYGVKD. This chain's CDR3 is CAISELGRNTYEQYF. CDR3 coding DNA: TGTGCCATCAGTGAACTGGGACGGAATACCTACGAGCAGTACTTC.